A selection of T cell receptor beta chains follows, all from one sample in a study of cytomegalovirus exposure and HLA in healthy donors. The protocol was immunoSEQ multiplex PCR, while the TCRdb copy is restricted to in-frame clones and leaves out a portion. The table has approximately 140,000 clones, 60% to 85% seen once. Sequences were obtained from PBMCs. These TCRs come from a man aged 40-49 years in good health and CMV-seropositive. Both conserved end residues are part of each CDR3. Fields, in order: clone size, J gene, V gene, D gene, CDR3 protein, CDR3 DNA. The D gene is left open where the match is weak. Clone size is given for some rows only: seen once, a few or many times, or a class if the clone is expanded.

clone_size: NA; j_call: TRBJ2-7; v_call: TRBV4-3; d_call: TRBD1; cdr3_aa: CASSQRTGDYEQYF; cdr3_nt: TGCGCCAGCAGCCAACGGACAGGGGATTACGAGCAGTACTTC
clone_size: NA; j_call: TRBJ1-6; v_call: TRBV27; d_call: TRBD1; cdr3_aa: CASSPHRGGGYNSPLHF; cdr3_nt: TGTGCCAGCAGTCCCCACAGGGGTGGTGGGTATAATTCACCCCTCCACTTT
clone_size: NA; j_call: TRBJ2-3; v_call: TRBV7-9; d_call: TRBD1; cdr3_aa: CASSHPAGTDTDTQYF; cdr3_nt: TGTGCCAGCAGCCACCCGGCCGGGACAGACACAGATACGCAGTATTTT
clone_size: NA; j_call: TRBJ2-1; v_call: TRBV21-1; d_call: NA; cdr3_aa: CASSKVPKLAGLGNEQFF; cdr3_nt: TGTGCCAGCAGCAAAGTCCCTAAACTAGCGGGCCTGGGCAATGAGCAGTTCTTC
clone_size: NA; j_call: TRBJ1-3; v_call: TRBV9; d_call: NA; cdr3_aa: CASSPPSFGGNTIYF; cdr3_nt: TGTGCCAGCAGCCCCCCGTCCTTTGGCGGGAACACCATATATTTT
clone_size: NA; j_call: TRBJ1-6; v_call: TRBV4-2; d_call: TRBD1; cdr3_aa: CASSQERTGGSYNSPLHF; cdr3_nt: TGTGCCAGCAGCCAGGAGAGGACAGGGGGATCCTATAATTCACCCCTCCACTTT
clone_size: NA; j_call: TRBJ2-7; v_call: TRBV5-6; d_call: TRBD2; cdr3_aa: CASSNQVRTSGSIYYEQYF; cdr3_nt: TGTGCCAGCAGCAATCAGGTCCGGACTAGCGGGAGTATCTACTACGAGCAGTACTTC
clone_size: NA; j_call: TRBJ2-3; v_call: TRBV9; d_call: TRBD2; cdr3_aa: CASSVEAGGPSDTQYF; cdr3_nt: TGTGCCAGCAGCGTAGAAGCGGGAGGCCCTTCAGATACGCAGTATTTT
clone_size: NA; j_call: TRBJ2-5; v_call: TRBV5-4; d_call: TRBD1; cdr3_aa: CASSETGGEETQYF; cdr3_nt: TGTGCCAGCAGCGAGACAGGGGGCGAGGAGACCCAGTACTTC
clone_size: NA; j_call: TRBJ2-3; v_call: TRBV7-2; d_call: NA; cdr3_aa: CASSPRGARGRSDTQYF; cdr3_nt: TGTGCCAGCAGCCCCCGAGGGGCTCGGGGGAGGTCAGATACGCAGTATTTT
clone_size: NA; j_call: TRBJ2-7; v_call: TRBV6-5; d_call: TRBD2; cdr3_aa: CASSYLGGVSYEQYF; cdr3_nt: TGTGCCAGCAGTTACCTGGGAGGGGTTTCCTACGAGCAGTACTTC
clone_size: NA; j_call: TRBJ1-4; v_call: TRBV14; d_call: NA; cdr3_aa: CASSQALLTNEKLFF; cdr3_nt: TGTGCCAGCAGCCAAGCACTACTGACCAATGAAAAACTGTTTTTT
clone_size: NA; j_call: TRBJ1-2; v_call: TRBV19; d_call: NA; cdr3_aa: CASTQGSAYGYTF; cdr3_nt: TGTGCCAGTACCCAAGGGAGCGCCTATGGCTACACCTTC
clone_size: medium-sized; j_call: TRBJ2-7; v_call: TRBV5-6; d_call: TRBD2; cdr3_aa: CASSPTSGRYEQYF; cdr3_nt: TGTGCCAGCAGCCCGACTAGCGGGAGGTACGAGCAGTACTTC
clone_size: NA; j_call: TRBJ1-2; v_call: TRBV6-6; d_call: TRBD1; cdr3_aa: CASSNQGVGGYTF; cdr3_nt: TGTGCCAGCAGTAACCAGGGGGTTGGAGGCTACACCTTC
clone_size: NA; j_call: TRBJ2-2; v_call: TRBV5-5; d_call: TRBD2; cdr3_aa: CASSPGLAGFNTGELFF; cdr3_nt: TGTGCCAGCAGCCCGGGACTAGCGGGTTTTAACACCGGGGAGCTGTTTTTT
clone_size: NA; j_call: TRBJ2-1; v_call: TRBV7-9; d_call: NA; cdr3_aa: CASSPEGPYNEQFF; cdr3_nt: TGTGCCAGCAGCCCGGAGGGTCCCTACAATGAGCAGTTCTTC
clone_size: NA; j_call: TRBJ2-7; v_call: TRBV19; d_call: NA; cdr3_aa: CASSNPQGGGYEQYF; cdr3_nt: TGTGCCAGTAGTAACCCTCAGGGAGGGGGCTACGAGCAGTACTTC
clone_size: few; j_call: TRBJ1-3; v_call: TRBV5-1; d_call: NA; cdr3_aa: CASSLGVTGNTIYF; cdr3_nt: TGCGCCAGCAGCTTAGGGGTGACTGGAAACACCATATATTTT
clone_size: few; j_call: TRBJ1-3; v_call: TRBV19; d_call: TRBD1; cdr3_aa: CASSPPTGGSGNTIYF; cdr3_nt: TGTGCCAGTAGTCCCCCGACAGGGGGCTCTGGAAACACCATATATTTT
clone_size: NA; j_call: TRBJ2-2; v_call: TRBV6-6; d_call: NA; cdr3_aa: CASSPGTGELFF; cdr3_nt: TGTGCCAGCAGCCCGGGCACCGGGGAGCTGTTTTTT
clone_size: NA; j_call: TRBJ2-7; v_call: TRBV27; d_call: TRBD2; cdr3_aa: CASRRLAIDYYEQYF; cdr3_nt: TGTGCCAGCAGGAGACTAGCGATCGATTATTACGAGCAGTACTTC
clone_size: NA; j_call: TRBJ1-2; v_call: TRBV7-2; d_call: TRBD1; cdr3_aa: CASSWTGTGSLLDYGYTF; cdr3_nt: TGTGCCAGCAGCTGGACCGGGACAGGCTCCCTTTTAGACTATGGCTACACCTTC
clone_size: NA; j_call: TRBJ2-1; v_call: TRBV9; d_call: NA; cdr3_aa: CASSVAPFNEQFF; cdr3_nt: TGTGCCAGCAGCGTAGCTCCGTTCAATGAGCAGTTCTTC
clone_size: NA; j_call: TRBJ2-1; v_call: TRBV4-3; d_call: TRBD2; cdr3_aa: CASSHLTSGSDYNEQFF; cdr3_nt: TGCGCCAGCAGCCACCTGACTAGCGGGAGCGACTACAATGAGCAGTTCTTC
clone_size: NA; j_call: TRBJ2-3; v_call: TRBV6-6; d_call: NA; cdr3_aa: CASREIDTQYF; cdr3_nt: TGTGCCAGCAGGGAGATAGATACGCAGTATTTT
clone_size: NA; j_call: TRBJ2-3; v_call: TRBV18; d_call: NA; cdr3_aa: CASSTSSTHTDTQYF; cdr3_nt: TGTGCCAGCTCAACTAGCTCAACCCACACAGATACGCAGTATTTT
clone_size: NA; j_call: TRBJ2-1; v_call: TRBV6-6; d_call: TRBD2; cdr3_aa: CASSLASGNNEQFF; cdr3_nt: TGTGCCAGCAGTCTGGCTAGCGGGAACAATGAGCAGTTCTTC
clone_size: NA; j_call: TRBJ2-7; v_call: TRBV18; d_call: TRBD1; cdr3_aa: CASSPQAQGVGEQYF; cdr3_nt: TGTGCCAGCTCACCACAGGCACAGGGGGTCGGCGAGCAGTACTTC
clone_size: once; j_call: TRBJ2-6; v_call: TRBV27; d_call: NA; cdr3_aa: CASGGAGLTSGANVLTF; cdr3_nt: TGTGCCAGCGGGGGGGCGGGCCTTACCTCTGGGGCCAACGTCCTGACTTTC
clone_size: NA; j_call: TRBJ2-3; v_call: TRBV4-2; d_call: NA; cdr3_aa: CASSQGSAAGTDTQYF; cdr3_nt: TGTGCCAGCAGCCAAGGGTCGGCTGCGGGCACAGATACGCAGTATTTT
clone_size: NA; j_call: TRBJ2-1; v_call: TRBV18; d_call: TRBD2; cdr3_aa: CASSSGTSGNNEQFF; cdr3_nt: TGTGCCAGCTCATCCGGGACTAGCGGAAACAATGAGCAGTTCTTC
clone_size: NA; j_call: TRBJ2-2; v_call: TRBV5-4; d_call: TRBD2; cdr3_aa: CASSSRLASTGELFF; cdr3_nt: TGTGCCAGCAGCTCTCGACTAGCGAGCACCGGGGAGCTGTTTTTT
clone_size: NA; j_call: TRBJ1-1; v_call: TRBV19; d_call: NA; cdr3_aa: CASSIRGASEAFF; cdr3_nt: TGTGCCAGTAGTATCAGGGGCGCGAGTGAAGCTTTCTTT
clone_size: few; j_call: TRBJ2-3; v_call: TRBV10-3; d_call: NA; cdr3_aa: CAISDQTSSTDTQYF; cdr3_nt: TGTGCCATCAGTGACCAAACTTCTAGCACAGATACGCAGTATTTT
clone_size: NA; j_call: TRBJ2-4; v_call: TRBV27; d_call: TRBD2; cdr3_aa: CASSRKPDGGVAKNIQYF; cdr3_nt: TGTGCCAGCAGCCGAAAACCGGACGGGGGGGTAGCCAAAAACATTCAGTACTTC
clone_size: NA; j_call: TRBJ2-1; v_call: TRBV11-1; d_call: TRBD2; cdr3_aa: CASSLAGLAGKSEQFF; cdr3_nt: TGTGCCAGCAGCTTAGCGGGACTAGCGGGAAAGAGTGAGCAGTTCTTC
clone_size: NA; j_call: TRBJ2-7; v_call: TRBV19; d_call: TRBD1; cdr3_aa: CASSMGTDTTIPYEQYF; cdr3_nt: TGTGCCAGTAGTATGGGGACAGATACAACGATTCCCTACGAGCAGTACTTC
clone_size: NA; j_call: TRBJ1-1; v_call: TRBV2; d_call: TRBD1; cdr3_aa: CASTETGGNTEAFF; cdr3_nt: TGTGCCAGCACCGAGACAGGGGGGAACACTGAAGCTTTCTTT
clone_size: NA; j_call: TRBJ1-2; v_call: TRBV18; d_call: TRBD1; cdr3_aa: CASSPQGARYGYTF; cdr3_nt: TGTGCCAGCTCACCACAGGGGGCCCGGTATGGCTACACCTTC
clone_size: few; j_call: TRBJ2-7; v_call: TRBV4-3; d_call: NA; cdr3_aa: CASSQLGHLLSF; cdr3_nt: TGCGCCAGCAGCCAACTCGGACACCTTTTATCCTTC
clone_size: NA; j_call: TRBJ2-7; v_call: TRBV15; d_call: TRBD1; cdr3_aa: CATSRDRVGEQYF; cdr3_nt: TGTGCCACCAGCAGGGACAGGGTCGGAGAGCAGTACTTC
clone_size: NA; j_call: TRBJ1-1; v_call: TRBV4-3; d_call: NA; cdr3_aa: CASSQDRLMTGTEAFF; cdr3_nt: TGCGCCAGCAGCCAAGATCGGCTTATGACGGGGACTGAAGCTTTCTTT
clone_size: NA; j_call: TRBJ2-1; v_call: TRBV23-1; d_call: TRBD2; cdr3_aa: CASSPTSGRSIYNEQFF; cdr3_nt: TGCGCCAGCTCTCCGACTAGCGGGAGGTCTATTTACAATGAGCAGTTCTTC
clone_size: NA; j_call: TRBJ2-3; v_call: TRBV6-1; d_call: NA; cdr3_aa: CASSELADTTDTQYF; cdr3_nt: TGTGCCAGCAGTGAATTGGCAGATACAACAGATACGCAGTATTTT
clone_size: NA; j_call: TRBJ2-7; v_call: TRBV5-4; d_call: NA; cdr3_aa: CASSLYLRTRTYEQYF; cdr3_nt: TGTGCCAGCAGCTTGTACCTCCGGACTCGAACCTACGAGCAGTACTTC
clone_size: NA; j_call: TRBJ2-1; v_call: TRBV11-3; d_call: NA; cdr3_aa: CASSSFEAPYNEQFF; cdr3_nt: TGTGCCAGCAGCTCATTTGAGGCCCCTTACAATGAGCAGTTCTTC
clone_size: NA; j_call: TRBJ1-1; v_call: TRBV19; d_call: NA; cdr3_aa: CASRRAGNTEAFF; cdr3_nt: TGTGCCAGTAGGAGGGCAGGCAACACTGAAGCTTTCTTT
clone_size: NA; j_call: TRBJ2-1; v_call: TRBV10-2; d_call: NA; cdr3_aa: CASTPSSYNEQFF; cdr3_nt: TGCGCCAGCACCCCTAGCTCCTACAATGAGCAGTTCTTC
clone_size: NA; j_call: TRBJ2-7; v_call: TRBV9; d_call: TRBD1; cdr3_aa: CASSVAGTGTYEQYF; cdr3_nt: TGTGCCAGCAGCGTAGCCGGGACAGGGACCTACGAGCAGTACTTC
clone_size: NA; j_call: TRBJ2-3; v_call: TRBV9; d_call: NA; cdr3_aa: CASSVTVGDTQYF; cdr3_nt: TGTGCCAGCAGCGTCACGGTCGGAGATACGCAGTATTTT